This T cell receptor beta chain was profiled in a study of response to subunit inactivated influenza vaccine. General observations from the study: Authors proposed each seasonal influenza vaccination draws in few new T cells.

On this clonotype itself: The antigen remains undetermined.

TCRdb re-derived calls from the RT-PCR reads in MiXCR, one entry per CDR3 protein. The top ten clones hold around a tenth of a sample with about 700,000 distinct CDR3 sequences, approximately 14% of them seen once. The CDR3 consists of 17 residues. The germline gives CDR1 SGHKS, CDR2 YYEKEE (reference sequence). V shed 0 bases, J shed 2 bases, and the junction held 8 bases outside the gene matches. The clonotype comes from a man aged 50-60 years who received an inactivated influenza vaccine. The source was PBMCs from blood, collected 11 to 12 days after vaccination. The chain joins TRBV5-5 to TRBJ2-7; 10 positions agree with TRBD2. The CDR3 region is CASSLESSGGVTYEQYF. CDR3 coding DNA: TGTGCCAGCAGCTTGGAGTCTAGCGGGGGTGTAACCTACGAGCAGTACTTC.